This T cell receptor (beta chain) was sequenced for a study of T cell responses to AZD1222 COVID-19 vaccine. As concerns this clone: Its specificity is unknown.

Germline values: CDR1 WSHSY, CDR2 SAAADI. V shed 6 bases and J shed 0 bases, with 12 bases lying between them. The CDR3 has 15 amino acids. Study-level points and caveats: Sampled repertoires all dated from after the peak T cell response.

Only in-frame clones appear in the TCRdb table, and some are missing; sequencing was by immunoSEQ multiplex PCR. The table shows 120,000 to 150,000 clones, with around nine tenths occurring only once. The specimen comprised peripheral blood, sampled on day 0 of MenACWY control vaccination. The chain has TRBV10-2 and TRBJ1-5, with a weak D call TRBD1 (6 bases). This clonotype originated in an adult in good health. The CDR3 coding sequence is TGCGCCAGCAGCTTAAACAGGGATAGCAATCAGCCCCAGCATTTT. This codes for CASSLNRDSNQPQHF.